The present TCR beta chain was sequenced within a study of blood T cell repertoires in COVID-19. Turning to the study itself: PBMCs, B-cell-depleted T cells, or T cells were the source of the cDNA or gDNA that made up the material.

Sequencing used immunoSEQ multiplex PCR; TCRdb keeps in-frame clones, though not all of them. Seen here are 250,000 or so clones, roughly 85% observed once, and the top ten hold 3%. This clone appeared a single time. The CDR3 has 13 residues. J gave up 5 bases and V 5 bases, and 5 bases lay outside the gene matches. Germline lookup yields CDR1 SGHTA and CDR2 FQGNSA. The sample comprised peripheral blood. The J gene is TRBJ2-7, the V gene TRBV7-2; 8 bases are a match to TRBD2. This receptor was taken from a man between 18 and 35 years old with active or convalescent COVID-19. The CDR3 DNA reads as TGTGCCAGCAGCCCCGGACTAGCTCACGAGCAGTACTTC. Translation gives CASSPGLAHEQYF.